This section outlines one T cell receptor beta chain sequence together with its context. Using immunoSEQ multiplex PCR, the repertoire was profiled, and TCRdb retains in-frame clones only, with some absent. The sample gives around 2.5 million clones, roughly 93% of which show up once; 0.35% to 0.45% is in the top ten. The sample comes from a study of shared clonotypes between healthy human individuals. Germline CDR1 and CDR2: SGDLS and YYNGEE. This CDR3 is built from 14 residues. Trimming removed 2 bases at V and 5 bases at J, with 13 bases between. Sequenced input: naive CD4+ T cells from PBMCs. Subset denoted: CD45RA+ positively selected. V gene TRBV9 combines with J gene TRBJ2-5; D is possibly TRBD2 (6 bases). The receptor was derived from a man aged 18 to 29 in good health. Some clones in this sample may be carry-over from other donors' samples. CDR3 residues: CASSVASSGETQYF. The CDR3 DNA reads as TGTGCCAGCAGCGTGGCCTCCAGCGGGGAGACCCAGTACTTC.